Each of the 8 T cell receptor beta chains below was sequenced from the same sample in a study of OX40 agonist ivuxolimab in advanced cancers. Clones were sequenced by immunoSEQ multiplex PCR, and TCRdb holds only the in-frame ones, with some missing. The table shows tens of thousands of clones, with 90% occurring only once. This specimen was CD4+ or CD8+ T cells sorted from blood, taken in a trial of the OX40 agonist ivuxolimab. These receptors all stem from an adult with an advanced solid tumor such as melanoma, head and neck, liver or kidney cancer.

The chain recombines TRBV4-1 with TRBJ2-3; TRBD2 aligns across 10 bases. Germline V gene sequence: CDR1 MGHRA, CDR2 YSYEKL. J gave up 2 bases and V 2 bases, and 4 bases lay outside the gene matches. The CDR3 totals 16 residues. This chain's CDR3 is CASSQNLAGDTDTQYF. The CDR3 coding sequence is TGCGCCAGCAGCCAAAACCTAGCGGGAGACACAGATACGCAGTATTTT.

This clone has a single count. The chain joins TRBV7-6 to TRBJ2-7, with D hard to call. This CDR3 spans 16 amino acids. The germline V and J ends were trimmed by 2 bases and 1 base, with 15 bases remaining between them. Germline-derived CDR1 and CDR2 are SGHVS and FNYEAQ. The DNA of the CDR3 is TGTGCCAGCAGCTTAAATTGGCCACCTGCGTCCTACGAGCAGTACTTC. This sequence encodes CASSLNWPPASYEQYF. Using reference TRBV7-6 and TRBJ2-7 for the parts outside the CDR3, the full variable domain is GAGVSQSPRYKVTKRGQDVALRCDPISGHVSLYWYRQALGQGPEFLTYFNYEAQQDKSGLPNDRFSAERPEGSISTLTIQRTEQRDSAMYRCASSLNWPPASYEQYFGPGTRLTVT.

CDR3 residues: CASSPPGGRETQYF. The CDR3 bases are TGTGCCAGCTCACCACCCGGGGGCCGAGAGACCCAGTACTTC. The chain carries TRBV18 and TRBJ2-5, with D possibly being TRBD1 or TRBD2 (6 bases each). The CDR3 length is 14 residues. Germline V lookup: CDR1 KGHSH, CDR2 LQKENI. The V end lost 0 bases, the J end lost 4 bases, and 9 bases lay between the germline ends.

This clone showed up just once. The chain joins TRBV9 to TRBJ2-5; D is possibly TRBD1 or TRBD2 (5 bases each). The CDR3 is 15 residues long. Deletions cut 3 bases from V and 7 bases from J, with 19 bases between. Germline CDR1 reads SGDLS; CDR2 reads YYNGEE. The CDR3 is CASSEGPSGAGTQYF. In DNA, the CDR3 is TGTGCCAGCAGCGAGGGACCATCTGGGGCGGGGACCCAGTACTTC.

The J gene is TRBJ2-3, the V gene TRBV5-1; tentatively, D is TRBD1 or TRBD2 (5 bases each). The CDR3 has 16 amino acids. CDR1 SGHRS and CDR2 YFSETQ come from the germline V gene. The germline V and J ends were trimmed by 2 bases and 4 bases, with 17 bases remaining between them. The CDR3 is CASSLGASTGADTQYF. In nucleotides, the CDR3 is TGCGCCAGCAGCTTAGGGGCTAGCACGGGCGCAGATACGCAGTATTTT.

The CDR3 DNA sequence: TGTGCCAGCAGTGAAGCGCTTCTGGGGGCGCCCACCTTC. Encoded protein: CASSEALLGAPTF. The chain combines TRBV6-1 with TRBJ1-2; maybe TRBD1 (6 bases). This CDR3 contains 13 residues. Germline values: CDR1 MNHNS, CDR2 SASEGT. V was pared by 0 bases and J by 13 bases, with 15 bases between.

The chain couples TRBV28 to TRBJ1-2, with unresolved D. Germline values: CDR1 MDHEN, CDR2 SYDVKM. V lost 5 bases to trimming and J lost 7 bases, with 14 bases between them. The CDR3 runs 13 residues. The CDR3 here is CASSTLGGFGYTF. DNA of the CDR3: TGTGCCAGCAGTACGTTGGGTGGGTTTGGCTACACCTTC.

This clone appeared a single time. DNA of the CDR3: TGTGCCAGCAGAGGCCCATGGACGGGTAATGAAAAACTGTTTTTT. Protein sequence: CASRGPWTGNEKLFF. The chain has TRBV7-9 and TRBJ1-4; D uncertain. Between the trimmed V and J ends, which lost 6 bases and 4 bases, there was a span of 15 bases. There are 15 residues in the CDR3. The V gene's germline CDR1 is SEHNR and CDR2 FQNEAQ (reference sequence).